This T cell receptor (beta chain) was recorded in a study of T-cell memory formation after mild COVID-19. The CDR3 covers 14 residues. Germline CDR1 KGHSH, CDR2 LQKENI. V lost 4 bases and J 4 bases, leaving 13 bases between the germline ends. In TCRdb, the 5' RACE reads were re-called with MiXCR into one record per CDR3 protein. Of about 430,000 distinct CDR3 sequences in the sample, 20% to 25% are singletons; the top ten hold about 8.7%. Overall study results and limits: For second-wave clones that peaked at day 37, SARS-CoV-2 specificity went unverified.

About this clonotype itself: The target antigen is unknown.

Sequences were obtained from PBMCs or a T cell subset sorted from them (not recorded which). The clonotype was recovered from an adult woman who had mild COVID-19 (a few samples of this study predate the infection). Cell type and time point are not known. The rearrangement joins TRBV18 to TRBJ2-5, with D possibly TRBD2 on 5 matching bases. The CDR3 nucleotides read TGTGCCAGCTCACACCGGGGTCTGCGAGAGACCCAGTACTTC. It yields the protein CASSHRGLRETQYF. The whole variable domain, remainder taken from reference TRBV18 and TRBJ2-5, is NAGVMQNPRHLVRRRGQEARLRCSPMKGHSHVYWYRQLPEEGLKFMVYLQKENIIDESGMPKERFSAEFPKEGPSILRIQQVVRGDSAAYFCASSHRGLRETQYFGPGTRLLVL.